The 20 T cell receptor beta chains below come from one sample, sequenced in a study of T cells in Graves' hyperthyroidism and ophthalmopathy. From RNA transcripts, TCR beta CDR3 regions were amplified. The study used the HTBI primer set for a first-round RT-PCR of the TCR CDR3. TCRdb reprocessed the multiplex PCR reads with MiXCR, giving one entry per CDR3 protein. The sample shows a few hundred thousand distinct CDR3 sequences, under 60% of them seen only once. The sample taken for sequencing was peripheral blood or thyroid tissue (not recorded which). These receptor sequences come from an adult woman with Graves' disease, either hyperthyroidism or ophthalmopathy (not recorded which).

This clonotype was counted at least ten times. The CDR3 DNA is TGCAGTGCTAGTTGGGACAACACGCGAGCCACCGGGGAGCTGTTTTTT. It specifies CSASWDNTRATGELFF. This sequence joins TRBV20-1 and TRBJ2-2, with a weak D call TRBD1 (6 bases). The CDR3 loop spans 16 amino acids. Germline CDR1 reads DFQATT; CDR2 reads SNEGSKA (reference sequence). The V end lost 3 bases, the J end lost 4 bases, and 18 bases lay between the germline ends.

A note on this clonotype: The DNA is left out, because the CDR3 cannot be placed on it with certainty; the CDR3 is given as TCRdb lists it. V and J are TRBV5-1 and TRBJ2-2; the table's D call, TRBD1, has no DNA check behind it. The CDR3 totals 13 residues, both ends included. Germline assignment: CDR1 SGHRS and CDR2 YFSETQ. CDR3 region: CASSPDGTGSCFF.

This clonotype was seen many times. J is TRBJ1-1 and V is TRBV28; D call uncertain. The V end lost 6 bases, the J end lost 1 base, and 9 bases lay between the germline ends. Looked up from germline, CDR1 is MDHEN and CDR2 is SYDVKM. This CDR3 comprises 13 residues. CDR3 in amino acids: CASSDTENTEAFF. CDR3 DNA: TGTGCCAGCAGCGACACAGAGAACACTGAAGCTTTCTTT.

There are many counts of this clonotype. This chain joins TRBV6-2 or TRBV6-3 and TRBJ2-5; 7 bases line up with TRBD2. The J segment lost 3 bases and the V segment lost 2 bases, leaving 12 bases of the junction unmatched. The germline V gene encodes CDR1 MNHEY and CDR2 SVGEGT. This CDR3 comprises 17 residues. The CDR3 loop reads CASSYGLRREREETQYF. CDR3 nucleotides: TGTGCCAGCAGTTACGGTCTTCGGCGGGAGAGGGAAGAGACCCAGTACTTC.

A few counts support this clonotype. The chain combines TRBV7-9 with TRBJ2-7; 8 bases map to TRBD2. The V gene's germline CDR1 is SEHNR and CDR2 FQNEAQ (reference sequence). CDR3 size: 14 residues. V shed 4 bases and J 1 base; nucleotides not matched to a gene: 3. For the CDR3, the DNA is TGTGCCAGCAGCTCTAGCGGGCTTTCCTACGAGCAGTACTTC. This codes for CASSSSGLSYEQYF.

The rearrangement joins TRBV18 to TRBJ1-1, with D hard to call. Looked up from germline, CDR1 is KGHSH and CDR2 is LQKENI. Between the trimmed V and J ends, which lost 4 bases and 2 bases, there was a span of 8 bases. The CDR3 is 13 residues long. For the CDR3, the DNA is TGTGCCAGCTCACGGGGTGATAACACTGAAGCTTTCTTT. It codes for CASSRGDNTEAFF.

This chain joins TRBV7-4 and TRBJ2-6; D gene unclear. Germline CDR1 and CDR2: SGHVT and SQSDAQ. Trimming removed 5 bases at V and 0 bases at J, with 11 bases between. The CDR3 length is 16 residues. CDR3 in amino acids: CASSTTLNSGANVLTF. The DNA of the CDR3 is TGTGCCAGCAGCACTACGCTAAACTCTGGGGCCAACGTCCTGACTTTC.

V and J are TRBV28 and TRBJ2-2, with D possibly matching TRBD1 (6 bases). The CDR3 runs 17 residues. V was shortened by 5 bases and J by 1 base, with 17 bases between the two germline ends. CDR1 is MDHEN, CDR2 SYDVKM, per germline. The CDR3 DNA follows: TGTGCCAGCAGTGCTTCCTCCGGGACAAAGAACACCGGGGAGCTGTTTTTT. Translating it yields CASSASSGTKNTGELFF.

This clonotype has ten or more counts. The gene calls are TRBV29-1 and TRBJ2-7; tentative D call: TRBD1 (6 bases). V gave up 4 bases and J gave up 2 bases, with 9 bases separating them. Germline V lookup: CDR1 SQVTM, CDR2 ANQGSEA. The CDR3 sequence is 12 residues long. The DNA for the CDR3 is TGCAGCGTTGGGGGGCAGACCTACGAGCAGTACTTC. This codes for CSVGGQTYEQYF.

CDR3 bases: TGTGCCTGGAGTTTGTACAGGGAAGGCGAGCAGTACTTC. Its translation is CAWSLYREGEQYF. The chain is built from TRBV30 and TRBJ2-7; TRBD1 is a possible D gene (6 bases). Germline CDR1 GTSNPN, CDR2 SVGIG (reference sequence). This CDR3 region has 13 residues. Deletions cut 2 bases from V and 6 bases from J, with 14 bases between.

The sample holds many counts of this clonotype. This chain links TRBV5-4 with TRBJ1-5, with 9 positions matching TRBD1. Germline trimming cut 2 bases from V and 7 bases from J; bases unmatched to any gene: 4. CDR3 size: 14 residues. Germline CDR1 is SGHNT and CDR2 is YYREEE (reference sequence). CDR3 coding DNA: TGTGCCAGCAGCTTACAGGGGGCAAAGCAGCCCCAGCATTTT. It translates to CASSLQGAKQPQHF.

The V gene is TRBV24-1, the J gene TRBJ1-2; 7 bases match TRBD1. With V trimmed by 6 bases and J by 4 bases, 7 bases remained unmatched. The germline V gene encodes CDR1 KGHDR and CDR2 SFDVKD. The CDR3 sequence is 14 residues long. CDR3 loop: CATSSSRGTYGYTF. Written as DNA, the CDR3 is TGTGCCACCAGTTCGAGCAGGGGGACCTATGGCTACACCTTC.

CDR3 bases: TGTGCCAGTAGTATAGGGGGAAACCGGAACTACGAGCAGTACTTC. Its protein is CASSIGGNRNYEQYF. J is TRBJ2-7 and V is TRBV19; no reliable D call. Germline assignment: CDR1 LNHDA and CDR2 SQIVND (reference sequence). The CDR3 covers 15 residues. V dropped 1 base and J dropped 3 bases, with 13 bases sitting between them. Complete variable domain (other parts from reference TRBV19 and TRBJ2-7): DGGITQSPKYLFRKEGQNVTLSCEQNLNHDAMYWYRQDPGQGLRLIYYSQIVNDFQKGDIAEGYSVSREKKESFPLTVTSAQKNPTAFYLCASSIGGNRNYEQYFGPGTRLTVT.

At least ten counts were recorded for this clonotype. The chain recombines TRBV2 with TRBJ2-7; the match to TRBD1 covers 8 bases. This CDR3 has 15 amino acids. V trimming: 6 bases; J trimming: 2 bases; junction bases outside the gene matches: 9. CDR1 and CDR2 (germline): SNHLY, FYNNEI. In nucleotides, the CDR3 is TGTGCCAGCAGCGATAGCTCAGGGGGCCCCTACGAGCAGTACTTC. Protein product: CASSDSSGGPYEQYF.

Turning to this clonotype: Its ends do not fully match the called genes, so a read error is possible. The chain combines TRBV5-4 with TRBJ2-7, with TRBD2 as a possible D gene (5 bases). There are 13 residues in the CDR3. CDR1 is SGHNT, CDR2 YYREEE, per germline (reference sequence). For the CDR3, the DNA is TGTGCCAGCAGCTCAATGGCAGACTACGAGCGGTACTTC. Amino acids: CASSSMADYERYF.

Many counts were recorded for this clonotype. The chain has TRBV5-1 and TRBJ2-7; 7 positions agree with TRBD1. With 1 base clipped from V and 6 bases from J, the junction kept 7 bases outside the gene matches. The CDR3 spans 14 residues. Germline lookup yields CDR1 SGHRS and CDR2 YFSETQ. The DNA of the CDR3 is TGCGCCAGCAGCTTGTCACAGGGGAAGAGCGAGCAGTACTTC. Translating gives CASSLSQGKSEQYF.

To note about this clonotype: Given a much more abundant clone one base away, this may be a read error. V gene TRBV6-6 combines with J gene TRBJ2-7; D call uncertain. This CDR3 contains 11 residues. In germline, CDR1 is MNHNY, CDR2 SVGAGI (reference sequence). V lost 2 bases and J 10 bases, leaving 9 bases between the germline ends. Here the CDR3 reads CASSYSEIQYF. Written as DNA, the CDR3 is TGTGCCAGCAGTTACAGCGAAATCCAGTACTTC.

This clonotype has at least ten counts. V and J are TRBV9 and TRBJ1-1; D is unresolved. This CDR3 region has 14 residues. V shed 4 bases and J shed 1 base, with 11 bases lying between them. CDR1 SGDLS and CDR2 YYNGEE come from the germline V gene. CDR3 sequence (DNA): TGTGCCAGCAGCCCCAGCGGGCAGAACACTGAAGCTTTCTTT. Protein sequence: CASSPSGQNTEAFF.

The rearrangement uses TRBV5-6 and TRBJ1-2, with D unclear. Germline assignment: CDR1 SGHDT and CDR2 YYEEEE. The CDR3 consists of 13 residues. Trimming stripped 0 bases from V and 7 bases from J, with 10 bases between. Here the CDR3 reads CASSLVRPFGYTF. The CDR3 region has the DNA TGTGCCAGCAGCTTGGTCCGACCCTTTGGCTACACCTTC.

The chain employs TRBV7-6 and TRBJ1-6; weak D call: TRBD1 (6 bases). The CDR3 contains 15 residues. Trimming cost V 3 bases and J 6 bases, with 12 bases left between them. In germline, CDR1 is SGHVS, CDR2 FNYEAQ. CDR3 nucleotides: TGTGCCAGCAGCTTGGGGGGGCGGCGTAATTCACCCCTCCACTTT. It yields the protein CASSLGGRRNSPLHF.